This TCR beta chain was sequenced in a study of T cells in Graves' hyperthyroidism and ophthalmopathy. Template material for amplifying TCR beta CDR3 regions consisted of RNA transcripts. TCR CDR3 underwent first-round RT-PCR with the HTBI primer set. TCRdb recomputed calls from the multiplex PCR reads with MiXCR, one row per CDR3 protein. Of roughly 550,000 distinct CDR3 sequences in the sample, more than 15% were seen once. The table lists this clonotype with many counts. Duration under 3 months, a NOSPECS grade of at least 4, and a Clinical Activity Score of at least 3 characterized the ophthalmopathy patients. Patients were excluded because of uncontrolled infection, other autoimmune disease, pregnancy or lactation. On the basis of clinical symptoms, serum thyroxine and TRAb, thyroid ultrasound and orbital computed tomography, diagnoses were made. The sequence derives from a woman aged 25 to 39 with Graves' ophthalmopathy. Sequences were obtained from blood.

The DNA for the CDR3 is TGTGCCAGCAGCTTTAAGCGGGAGATCCGTAGCACAGATACGCAGTATTTT. Translating gives CASSFKREIRSTDTQYF. This chain connects TRBV7-9 to TRBJ2-3, with 8 bases that match TRBD2. V shed 3 bases, J shed 0 bases, and the junction held 8 bases outside the gene matches. This CDR3 comprises 17 residues. CDR1 is SEHNR and CDR2 is FQNEAQ in the germline V gene (reference sequence).